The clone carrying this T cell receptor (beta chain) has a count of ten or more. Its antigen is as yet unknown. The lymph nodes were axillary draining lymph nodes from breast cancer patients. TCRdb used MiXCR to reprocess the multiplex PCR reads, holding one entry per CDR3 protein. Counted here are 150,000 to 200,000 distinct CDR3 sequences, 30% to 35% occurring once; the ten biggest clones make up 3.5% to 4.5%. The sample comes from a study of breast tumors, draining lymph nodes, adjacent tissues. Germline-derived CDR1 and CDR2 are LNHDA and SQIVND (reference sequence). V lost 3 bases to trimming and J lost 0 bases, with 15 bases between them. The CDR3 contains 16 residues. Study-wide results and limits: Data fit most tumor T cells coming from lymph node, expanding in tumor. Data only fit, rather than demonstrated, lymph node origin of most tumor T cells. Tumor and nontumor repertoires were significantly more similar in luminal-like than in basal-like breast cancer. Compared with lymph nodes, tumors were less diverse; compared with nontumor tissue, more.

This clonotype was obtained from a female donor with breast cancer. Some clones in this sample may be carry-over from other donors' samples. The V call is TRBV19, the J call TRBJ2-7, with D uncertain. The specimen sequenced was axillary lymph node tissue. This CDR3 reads CASSISPGLSSYEQYF. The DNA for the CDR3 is TGTGCCAGTAGTATCTCCCCAGGCTTGAGCTCCTACGAGCAGTACTTC.